The text below deals with one T cell receptor beta chain. What it binds is unknown. CDR1 and CDR2 from the germline V gene are SGHTA and FQGNSA. The CDR3 consists of 15 residues. V gave up 3 bases and J gave up 1 base, with 11 bases separating them. These data come from a study of cytomegalovirus exposure and HLA in healthy donors. Findings of the study overall: Immune exposure information available was restricted to CMV serostatus. The CMV antigen specificity of a few CMV-associated chains was confirmed through in vitro analysis.

Both 60 Vbeta primers and 13 Jbeta primers went into the PCR. TCRdb's table, derived via immunoSEQ multiplex PCR, lists solely in-frame clones and lacks some. This table has more than 50,000 clones, less than 85% appearing once. At collection, donors were nominally healthy, but unrecorded immune exposures were probable. Sequencing input: PBMCs. The TCR was taken from an older woman in good health and CMV-seropositive. The genes are TRBV7-2 and TRBJ2-3; D may be TRBD2 (5 bases). CDR3 region: CASSFKFGGTDTQYF. The CDR3 coding sequence is TGTGCCAGCAGCTTTAAGTTCGGGGGCACAGATACGCAGTATTTT. Looking up the rest from reference TRBV7-2 and TRBJ2-3 gives the full variable domain: GAGVSQSPSNKVTEKGKDVELRCDPISGHTALYWYRQSLGQGLEFLIYFQGNSAPDKSGLPSDRFSAERTGGSVSTLTIQRTQQEDSAVYLCASSFKFGGTDTQYFGPGTRLTVL.